These 20 T cell receptor beta chains came from one sample sequenced in a study of control samples from healthy donors and cancer patients. Method: immunoSEQ multiplex PCR; TCRdb's copy keeps in-frame clones and lacks some. Here the sample spans about 170,000 clones, 93% being singletons. The material sequenced was blood. The receptors stem from a woman aged 55-69 years in good health.

This rearrangement joins TRBV6-5 to TRBJ1-2; D is ambiguous. CDR1 and CDR2 from the germline V gene are MNHEY and SVGAGI. There are 13 residues in the CDR3. Deletions cut 5 bases from V and 7 bases from J, with 14 bases between. CDR3 amino acids: CASSPSSYGGYTF. CDR3 nucleotide sequence: TGTGCCAGCAGTCCATCCTCGTATGGTGGCTACACCTTC.

The chain combines TRBV14 with TRBJ2-1; TRBD2 is a possible D gene (5 bases). The CDR3 is 13 amino acids. CDR1 SGHDN and CDR2 FVKESK come from the germline V gene. The V and J ends lost 0 bases and 8 bases respectively, with 8 bases between them. The CDR3: CASSQDLGDEQFF. Written as DNA, the CDR3 is TGTGCCAGCAGCCAAGATTTGGGAGATGAGCAGTTCTTC.

This clone was seen only once. V usage is TRBV28 and J usage is TRBJ1-3; no firm D call. This CDR3 has 16 residues. From germline, CDR1 is MDHEN and CDR2 SYDVKM. Trimming stripped 1 base from V and 2 bases from J, with 12 bases between. The CDR3 loop reads CASSLSPSQAGNTIYF. DNA for the CDR3: TGTGCCAGCAGTTTATCGCCGTCTCAAGCTGGAAACACCATATATTTT.

The chain recombines TRBV19 with TRBJ1-1, with D possibly TRBD1 on 5 matching bases. This CDR3 spans 15 amino acids. Looked up from germline, CDR1 is LNHDA and CDR2 is SQIVND (reference sequence). The V end lost 5 bases, the J end lost 3 bases, and 16 bases lay between the germline ends. CDR3 DNA sequence: TGTGCCAGTAGTCCCGGAGACAGTGCCTACACTGAAGCTTTCTTT. It is translated as CASSPGDSAYTEAFF.

In nucleotides, the CDR3 is TGTGCCAGCAGAGACCTAGCGTTAGAGACCCAGTACTTC. Protein: CASRDLALETQYF. This chain joins TRBV27 and TRBJ2-5, with D maybe TRBD2 (6 bases). The CDR3 sequence is 13 residues long. V was pared by 6 bases and J by 4 bases, with 12 bases between. The germline CDR1 and CDR2 sequences are MNHEY and SMNVEV (reference sequence).

The chain has TRBV13 and TRBJ1-6; D remains ambiguous. The V end was cut by 0 bases, the J end by 6 bases, with 12 bases between. Germline V gives CDR1 PRHDT, CDR2 FYEKMQ (reference sequence). This CDR3 contains 16 residues. Here the CDR3 reads CASSLGVSSANSPLHF. In nucleotides, the CDR3 is TGTGCCAGCAGCTTAGGCGTCTCGAGCGCTAATTCACCCCTCCACTTT.

V usage is TRBV24-1 and J usage is TRBJ1-2; D is undetermined. V was shortened by 6 bases and J by 4 bases, with 2 bases between the two germline ends. The CDR3 extends over 10 amino acids. The germline V gene encodes CDR1 KGHDR and CDR2 SFDVKD. CDR3 amino acids: CATSRYGYTF. CDR3 coding DNA: TGTGCCACCAGTCGCTATGGCTACACCTTC.

The V and J genes are TRBV15 and TRBJ1-5, with 8 bases matching TRBD1. Germline trimming cut 3 bases from V and 1 base from J; bases unmatched to any gene: 8. In germline, CDR1 is LNHNV, CDR2 YYDKDF (reference sequence). CDR3 length: 17 amino acids. This chain's CDR3 is CATSRVDRGFSNQPQHF. The CDR3 nucleotides are TGTGCCACCAGCAGGGTCGACAGGGGCTTCAGCAATCAGCCCCAGCATTTT.

CDR3: CASSLAGFATEAFF. As DNA, the CDR3 is TGTGCCAGCAGCTTAGCAGGGTTTGCCACTGAAGCTTTCTTT. The chain has TRBV7-9 and TRBJ1-1; no firm D call. V was pared by 0 bases and J by 4 bases, with 9 bases between. Germline CDR1 reads SEHNR; CDR2 reads FQNEAQ (reference sequence). The CDR3 covers 14 residues. The full variable domain, in which reference TRBV7-9 and TRBJ1-1 provide the parts outside the CDR3, is DTGVSQNPRHKITKRGQNVTFRCDPISEHNRLYWYRQTLGQGPEFLTYFQNEAQLEKSRLLSDRFSAERPKGSFSTLEIQRTEQGDSAMYLCASSLAGFATEAFFGQGTRLTVV.

This sequence joins TRBV9 and TRBJ1-1, with D tentatively TRBD1 (5 bases). The CDR3 sequence is 14 residues long. Per germline, CDR1 SGDLS and CDR2 YYNGEE. Trimming left V 0 bases short and J 7 bases short, with 13 bases between. CDR3 amino acids: CASSVESGGGEAFF. The CDR3 DNA reads as TGTGCCAGCAGCGTAGAATCGGGGGGAGGTGAAGCTTTCTTT.

The chain carries TRBV18 and TRBJ2-2; 15 positions match TRBD2. Germline V gives CDR1 KGHSH, CDR2 LQKENI. The V segment lost 6 bases and the J segment 6 bases; nucleotides outside the gene matches: 17. The CDR3 extends over 20 amino acids. In DNA form, the CDR3 reads TGTGCCAGCTCTCAGAGAATCATCGGACTAGCGGGGGGGGCGGCCGGGGAGCTGTTTTTT. Its translation is CASSQRIIGLAGGAAGELFF.

This chain links TRBV7-8 with TRBJ1-3; D gene ambiguous. CDR3 length: 16 amino acids. Trimming left V 5 bases short and J 1 base short, with 15 bases between. Germline V gene lookup returns CDR1 SGHVS and CDR2 FQNEAQ. The CDR3 spells CASSPRWFVSGNTIYF. The CDR3 nucleotides read TGTGCCAGCAGCCCGAGGTGGTTTGTTTCTGGAAACACCATATATTTT.

The V call is TRBV14, the J call TRBJ2-1; maybe TRBD2 (5 bases). Trimming removed 4 bases at V and 7 bases at J, with 29 bases between. The length of the CDR3 is 19 residues. CDR1 and CDR2 from the germline V gene are SGHDN and FVKESK. The CDR3 loop reads CASSPFIGRYTPGGNEQFF. The DNA for the CDR3 is TGTGCCAGCAGCCCTTTCATTGGGCGGTATACCCCCGGAGGTAATGAGCAGTTCTTC.

The J gene is TRBJ2-5, the V gene TRBV19; D is perhaps TRBD2 (5 bases). This CDR3 has 17 residues. Germline V gene lookup returns CDR1 LNHDA and CDR2 SQIVND (reference sequence). The V gene lost 3 bases and the J gene lost 4 bases, with 21 bases spanning the gap. This CDR3 reads CASSIGVRFGVRETQYF. The CDR3 bases are TGTGCCAGTAGTATTGGGGTACGTTTCGGGGTTCGAGAGACCCAGTACTTC.

V is TRBV20-1 and J is TRBJ1-5; D is uncertain. Trimming stripped 6 bases from V and 4 bases from J, with 16 bases between. This CDR3 comprises 14 residues. Germline CDR1 DFQATT, CDR2 SNEGSKA (reference sequence). The CDR3 loop is CSASSDGFNQPQHF. Here the CDR3 DNA reads TGCAGTGCCAGTTCCGACGGCTTTAATCAGCCCCAGCATTTT.

V gene TRBV3-1 (or the pseudogene TRBV3-2) combines with J gene TRBJ2-1, with TRBD1 identical over 8 bases. Per the germline V gene, CDR1 is LGHDT and CDR2 is YNNKEL (reference sequence). V trimming: 2 bases; J trimming: 15 bases; junction bases outside the gene matches: 6. The CDR3 runs 12 residues. The CDR3 loop is CASSQSGQGLFF. CDR3 in DNA: TGTGCCAGCAGCCAATCTGGACAGGGTCTGTTCTTC.

The chain is built from TRBV7-9 and TRBJ1-6; possible D gene TRBD1, 5 bases. The V and J ends lost 0 bases and 7 bases respectively, with 16 bases between them. CDR1 is SEHNR, CDR2 FQNEAQ, per germline (reference sequence). The CDR3 is 17 residues long. The CDR3 region is CASSLAGGLGGNSPLHF. The CDR3 DNA reads TGTGCCAGCAGCTTAGCGGGAGGGCTCGGGGGGAATTCACCCCTCCACTTT.

The chain recombines TRBV3-1 (or the pseudogene TRBV3-2) with TRBJ1-5, with D possibly being TRBD1 (5 bases). Germline loops: CDR1 LGHDT, CDR2 YNNKEL (reference sequence). The V and J ends lost 0 bases and 9 bases respectively, with 12 bases between them. The CDR3 contains 14 residues. CDR3 nucleotide sequence: TGTGCCAGCAGCCAAGATCGTGGGGACGGGCCCCAGCATTTT. Protein: CASSQDRGDGPQHF.

The rearrangement uses TRBV6-2 or TRBV6-3 and TRBJ2-7; D is perhaps TRBD1 (5 bases). Germline-derived CDR1 and CDR2 are MNHEY and SVGEGT. Trimming left V 6 bases short and J 3 bases short, with 18 bases between. This CDR3 contains 15 residues. DNA for the CDR3: TGTGCCAGCAGCTTAAAACAAATACAGGTCTACGAGCAGTACTTC. This translates into CASSLKQIQVYEQYF.

This rearrangement joins TRBV7-9 to TRBJ1-5; tentatively, D is TRBD1 (5 bases). The germline CDR1 and CDR2 sequences are SEHNR and FQNEAQ (reference sequence). V lost 5 bases and J lost 1, with 12 bases in between. The CDR3 has 15 residues. CDR3 DNA: TGTGCCAGCAGCCAAGGGGACGGGAGCAATCAGCCCCAGCATTTT. It translates to CASSQGDGSNQPQHF.